This T cell receptor beta chain was observed in a study of T cell responses to AZD1222 COVID-19 vaccine. Overall study results and limits: Repertoires were obtained only post-peak T cell response. Clonal diversity was possibly underestimated; the donors were predominantly white British and more often female. The CD4 TCRs associated with vaccination extended across spike and predominated at 160-218 and 743-854.

As regards this clone: Its antigen is currently unknown.

Repertoires were generated with immunoSEQ multiplex PCR, while TCRdb's copy carries only in-frame clones and drops some. This sample has roughly 120,000 clones, with approximately 85% found just once. CDR1 and CDR2 from the germline V gene are KGHSH and LQKENI. V lost 3 bases and J lost 4, with 3 bases in between. This CDR3 comprises 12 residues. This receptor was obtained from an adult in good health. The source material was peripheral blood, sampled on day 0 of AZD1222 vaccination. V is TRBV18 and J is TRBJ2-2; D is unclear. CDR3 sequence reads: CASSPSTGELFF. CDR3 bases: TGTGCCAGCTCACCGAGCACCGGGGAGCTGTTTTTT.